A single sample gave rise to the 31 T cell receptor beta chains below, sequenced in a study of identical twins. TCRdb itself ran the 5' RACE reads through MiXCR, one entry per CDR3 protein. Found here are 500,000 or so distinct CDR3 sequences, 14% of them singletons; the top ten hold approximately 0.9%. These records were also assigned to another study, of yellow fever vaccine responses in identical twins.

Input material: CD4+ T cells sorted from blood. The receptor set was obtained from a woman under 30 in good health.

This clonotype was counted only a few times. The rearrangement uses TRBV5-1 and TRBJ1-2; D not certain. The ends were cut back, 2 bases at V and 6 bases at J, with 5 bases in the middle. The germline gives CDR1 SGHRS, CDR2 YFSETQ. The CDR3 runs to 11 residues. CDR3 DNA sequence: TGCGCCAGCAGCTTTGGGGATGGCTACACCTTC. Its protein is CASSFGDGYTF.

This sequence joins TRBV7-2 and TRBJ2-5; no firm D call. The germline V and J ends were trimmed by 0 bases and 1 base, with 12 bases remaining between them. This CDR3 comprises 16 residues. CDR1 is SGHTA, CDR2 FQGNSA, per germline. Here the CDR3 reads CASSLALGTVQETQYF. Written as DNA, the CDR3 is TGTGCCAGCAGCTTAGCGTTAGGAACGGTCCAAGAGACCCAGTACTTC.

The V call is TRBV9, the J call TRBJ2-7; D unclear. The V gene's germline CDR1 is SGDLS and CDR2 YYNGEE. V gave up 3 bases and J gave up 2 bases, with 15 bases separating them. The CDR3 contains 15 residues. The CDR3 DNA reads TGTGCCAGCAGCGCAGATCCCACGGCCGCCTACGAGCAGTACTTC. Translation: CASSADPTAAYEQYF.

There are a few counts of this clonotype. At one of its ends the junction is not consistent with the germline gene, which may arise from a read error. The rearrangement joins TRBV7-2 to TRBJ2-7, with 10 positions matching TRBD2. The CDR3 runs to 16 residues. Germline loops: CDR1 SGHTA, CDR2 FQGNSA. The chain's CDR3 is CASSLRLAGVSHEQYF. The CDR3 DNA reads as TGTGCCAGCAGCTTAAGGCTAGCGGGGGTCTCCCACGAGCAGTACTTC.

This chain uses TRBV29-1 with TRBJ2-7, with D perhaps TRBD1 (5 bases). This CDR3 is 12 amino acids long. Germline V gene sequence: CDR1 SQVTM, CDR2 ANQGSEA. V was cut by 3 bases and J by 5 bases, with 11 bases left in between. In DNA, the CDR3 is TGCAGCGTTGATCGGCAGGGCAACGAGCAGTACTTC. It codes for CSVDRQGNEQYF.

This clonotype was seen a handful of times. The chain employs TRBV5-1 and TRBJ2-7; 9 nucleotides align to TRBD1. Germline CDR1 reads SGHRS; CDR2 reads YFSETQ. V dropped 3 bases and J dropped 4; count of bases not matched to a gene: 8. CDR3 length equals 15 residues. CDR3 in DNA: TGCGCCAGCAGCTCCTTGGGGACAGGGATATACGAGCAGTACTTC. Translated: CASSSLGTGIYEQYF. Complete variable domain (other parts from reference TRBV5-1 and TRBJ2-7): KAGVTQTPRYLIKTRGQQVTLSCSPISGHRSVSWYQQTPGQGLQFLFEYFSETQRNKGNFPGRFSGRQFSNSRSEMNVSTLELGDSALYLCASSSLGTGIYEQYFGPGTRLTVT.

V is TRBV12-3 or TRBV12-4 and J is TRBJ2-3; 13 nucleotides align to TRBD2. J gave up 1 base and V 5 bases, and 12 bases lay outside the gene matches. The CDR3 totals 19 residues. As DNA, the CDR3 is TGTGCCAGCAGTACTATAAGGACTAGCGGGGGATACGGCACAGATACGCAGTATTTT. Its protein is CASSTIRTSGGYGTDTQYF.

This clonotype was recorded a few times. The chain carries TRBV5-5 and TRBJ2-5; D is unresolved. The CDR3 is 13 amino acids. The V gene's germline CDR1 is SGHKS and CDR2 YYEKEE (reference sequence). The V and J ends lost 0 bases and 5 bases respectively, with 8 bases between them. The CDR3 here is CASSLVSVETQYF. The DNA for the CDR3 is TGTGCCAGCAGCTTGGTCAGCGTCGAGACCCAGTACTTC.

The chain carries TRBV15 and TRBJ1-5; a weak D match, TRBD1 (5 bases). The V end was cut by 0 bases, the J end by 6 bases, with 12 bases between. Germline V CDR1 and CDR2: LNHNV, YYDKDF (reference sequence). The CDR3 loop spans 15 amino acids. The CDR3 region is CATSRDRQGSQPQHF. The DNA for the CDR3 is TGTGCCACCAGCAGAGATCGCCAGGGTTCTCAGCCCCAGCATTTT.

J is TRBJ2-5 and V is TRBV3-1; D remains unclear. Germline assignment: CDR1 LGHDT and CDR2 YNNKEL (reference sequence). Deletions cut 6 bases from V and 3 bases from J, with 11 bases between. The CDR3 covers 13 residues. The CDR3 spells CASRRTVEETQYF. Written as DNA, the CDR3 is TGTGCCAGCAGGCGGACGGTCGAAGAGACCCAGTACTTC.

This rearrangement joins TRBV5-1 to TRBJ2-2, with D perhaps TRBD1 (5 bases). The CDR3 is 16 residues long. In germline, CDR1 is SGHRS, CDR2 YFSETQ. Trimming took off 3 bases at V and 0 bases at J, with 12 bases between the two ends. CDR3 residues: CASSSLTVANTGELFF. CDR3 DNA sequence: TGCGCCAGCAGCTCCCTGACAGTGGCGAACACCGGGGAGCTGTTTTTT.

This clonotype came up a few times. CDR3 region: CASSQDRTGVGGELFF. The CDR3, as DNA: TGTGCCAGCAGCCAAGACAGGACAGGGGTCGGCGGGGAGCTGTTTTTT. V gene TRBV3-1 combines with J gene TRBJ2-2, with TRBD1 identical over 9 bases. V shed 0 bases and J 7 bases; nucleotides not matched to a gene: 6. This CDR3 contains 16 residues. The V gene's germline CDR1 is LGHDT and CDR2 YNNKEL (reference sequence).

This chain uses TRBV5-1 with TRBJ2-5; D remains ambiguous. The CDR3 contains 14 residues. Germline V gives CDR1 SGHRS, CDR2 YFSETQ. V lost 5 bases and J lost 2, with 13 bases in between. The CDR3: CASSGVQKQETQYF. The CDR3 nucleotides read TGCGCCAGCAGTGGGGTCCAGAAGCAAGAGACCCAGTACTTC. Filled out from reference TRBV5-1 and TRBJ2-5, the complete variable domain reads KAGVTQTPRYLIKTRGQQVTLSCSPISGHRSVSWYQQTPGQGLQFLFEYFSETQRNKGNFPGRFSGRQFSNSRSEMNVSTLELGDSALYLCASSGVQKQETQYFGPGTRLLVL.

The chain couples TRBV20-1 to TRBJ2-6; 7 bases map to TRBD1. The CDR3 runs 16 residues. With 1 base clipped from V and 0 bases from J, the junction kept 3 bases outside the gene matches. The V gene's germline CDR1 is DFQATT and CDR2 SNEGSKA (reference sequence). This CDR3 reads CSARGTGPSGANVLTF. CDR3 in DNA: TGCAGTGCTAGAGGGACAGGCCCCTCTGGGGCCAACGTCCTGACTTTC.

This clonotype turned up a few times. The V gene is TRBV20-1, the J gene TRBJ2-7; 9 bases line up with TRBD2. Germline assignment: CDR1 DFQATT and CDR2 SNEGSKA (reference sequence). This CDR3 has 15 amino acids. V lost 0 bases, J lost 4 bases, and 7 bases stayed unmatched. The CDR3 region is CSARDQLAGSYEQYF. CDR3 DNA: TGCAGTGCTAGAGATCAGCTAGCGGGATCGTACGAGCAGTACTTC.

This clonotype was recorded a few times. CDR3 residues: CASSSTRADGSSYNEQFF. The DNA of the CDR3 is TGTGCCAGCAGCTCGACCCGGGCCGACGGAAGCTCCTACAATGAGCAGTTCTTC. The chain recombines TRBV11-1 with TRBJ2-1; D is unresolved. The CDR3 consists of 18 residues. The V end was cut by 4 bases, the J end by 0 bases, with 19 bases between. Germline values: CDR1 SGHAT, CDR2 FQDESV (reference sequence).

In this sample, this clonotype turned up a few times. V is TRBV20-1 and J is TRBJ2-3, with D unclear. The ends were cut back, 2 bases at V and 0 bases at J, with 9 bases in the middle. The CDR3 runs 14 residues. Germline CDR1 reads DFQATT; CDR2 reads SNEGSKA (reference sequence). CDR3 bases: TGCAGTGCTAGATCCTTAGGGAGCACAGATACGCAGTATTTT. Translating it yields CSARSLGSTDTQYF.

For the CDR3, the DNA is TGTGCCAGCAGCTCGTTACTAGCGGGGGGCTCAGATACGCAGTATTTT. Translated: CASSSLLAGGSDTQYF. V gene TRBV5-6 combines with J gene TRBJ2-3, with TRBD2 identical over 12 bases. The CDR3 runs 16 residues. CDR1 and CDR2 from the germline V gene are SGHDT and YYEEEE. V gave up 3 bases and J gave up 4 bases; unmatched junction bases: 6.

The chain combines TRBV11-2 with TRBJ2-2, with 9 bases identical to TRBD1. Germline CDR1 reads SGHAT; CDR2 reads FQNNGV. The CDR3 contains 14 residues. V trimming: 5 bases; J trimming: 11 bases; junction bases outside the gene matches: 9. The CDR3, as DNA: TGTGCCAGCAGCCAAGGACAGGGGCGAGTTGAGCTGTTTTTT. It specifies CASSQGQGRVELFF.

This clonotype has only a few counts. The CDR3 DNA follows: TGTGCCAGCAGCTTAGTGGGGCGGGGAAATGAAAAACTGTTTTTT. This sequence encodes CASSLVGRGNEKLFF. The chain couples TRBV7-2 to TRBJ1-4; TRBD1 might be the D (5 bases). CDR3 length: 15 amino acids. The V gene's germline CDR1 is SGHTA and CDR2 FQGNSA. The V and J ends lost 1 base and 5 bases respectively, with 11 bases between them.

The chain combines TRBV12-5 with TRBJ2-7; D might be TRBD2 (6 bases). This CDR3 has 16 amino acids. Germline CDR1 is LGHNT and CDR2 is FRNRAP. The V and J ends lost 5 bases and 2 bases respectively, with 19 bases between them. The CDR3 DNA reads as TGTGCTAGTGGTCTGTACCGCGGGACGGGTACCTACGAGCAGTACTTC. It encodes CASGLYRGTGTYEQYF. Full variable domain (outside the CDR3, taken from reference TRBV12-5 and TRBJ2-7): DARVTQTPRHKVTEMGQEVTMRCQPILGHNTVFWYRQTMMQGLELLAYFRNRAPLDDSGMPKDRFSAEMPDATLATLKIQPSEPRDSAVYFCASGLYRGTGTYEQYFGPGTRLTVT.

A few counts support this clonotype. This chain connects TRBV7-2 to TRBJ1-6; D might be TRBD1 (5 bases). V shed 1 base and J shed 8 bases, with 9 bases lying between them. This CDR3 is 14 amino acids long. CDR1 and CDR2 (germline): SGHTA, FQGNSA. The CDR3 protein is CASSLGQGYSPLHF. The CDR3 region has the DNA TGTGCCAGCAGCTTAGGTCAGGGTTATTCACCCCTCCACTTT.

This clonotype occurred a few times. This chain connects TRBV20-1 to TRBJ2-7; D ambiguous. V was clipped by 3 bases and J by 5 bases, with 17 bases between them. Per germline, CDR1 DFQATT and CDR2 SNEGSKA (reference sequence). This CDR3 spans 14 amino acids. The CDR3 sequence is CSASSLASYNEQYF. Written as DNA, the CDR3 is TGCAGTGCTAGCTCCCTCGCATCCTATAACGAGCAGTACTTC.

Only a few counts were recorded for this clonotype. The chain uses TRBV25-1 and TRBJ1-5, with D unclear. CDR3 length equals 14 residues. Germline-derived CDR1 and CDR2 are MGHDK and SYGVNS. The V end lost 8 bases, the J end lost 0 bases, and 11 bases lay between the germline ends. The CDR3 DNA follows: TGTGCCAGCGGCCGGGGTGATAGCAATCAGCCCCAGCATTTT. Encoded protein: CASGRGDSNQPQHF.

This clonotype was counted ten times or more. The chain is built from TRBV7-9 and TRBJ2-2, with TRBD1 as a possible D gene (5 bases). There are 17 residues in the CDR3. Germline CDR1 SEHNR, CDR2 FQNEAQ (reference sequence). Trimming took 1 base from V and 0 from J, leaving 12 bases between them. The CDR3 sequence is CASSLGAQGSNTGELFF. The CDR3 DNA reads TGTGCCAGCAGCTTAGGCGCGCAGGGTTCGAACACCGGGGAGCTGTTTTTT.

This clonotype was seen a handful of times. Here the CDR3 reads CASSGGGRRETQETQYF. The CDR3 DNA sequence: TGTGCCAGCAGCGGGGGAGGTCGGAGGGAGACCCAAGAGACCCAGTACTTC. V and J are TRBV11-2 and TRBJ2-5, with D perhaps matching TRBD2 (6 bases). V dropped 5 bases and J dropped 1 base, with 20 bases sitting between them. This CDR3 region has 17 residues. Germline assignment: CDR1 SGHAT and CDR2 FQNNGV.

CDR3 bases: TGCAGTGCTAGCACTAGCGGGAGGGGGTACGAGCAGTACTTC. It translates to CSASTSGRGYEQYF. The J gene is TRBJ2-7, the V gene TRBV20-1, with TRBD2 identical over 13 bases. The CDR3 sequence is 14 residues long. Germline-derived CDR1 and CDR2 are DFQATT and SNEGSKA (reference sequence). V gave up 3 bases and J gave up 4 bases; unmatched junction bases: 3.

The table lists this clonotype with many counts. The CDR3 loop reads CASSPRGSAGGVHNEQFF. The CDR3 region has the DNA TGTGCCAGCAGCCCAAGGGGGTCGGCAGGGGGCGTCCACAATGAGCAGTTCTTC. The V call is TRBV11-1, the J call TRBJ2-1; 8 bases map to TRBD1. The CDR3 sequence is 18 residues long. J was trimmed by 5 bases and V by 5 bases; bases with no gene match: 17. The germline V gene encodes CDR1 SGHAT and CDR2 FQDESV (reference sequence). The variable domain in full, completed from reference TRBV11-1 and TRBJ2-1, reads EAEVAQSPRYKITEKSQAVAFWCDPISGHATLYWYRQILGQGPELLVQFQDESVVDDSQLPKDRFSAERLKGVDSTLKIQPAELGDSAMYLCASSPRGSAGGVHNEQFFGPGTRLTVL.

V gene TRBV29-1 combines with J gene TRBJ2-3; 7 bases are a match to TRBD2. The germline gives CDR1 SQVTM, CDR2 ANQGSEA. This CDR3 is 14 amino acids long. Trimming removed 3 bases from V and 4 bases from J; junction bases left unmatched: 7. The CDR3 nucleotides are TGCAGCGTTGAGAGGGCGGGGGTCTCAGATACGCAGTATTTT. It encodes CSVERAGVSDTQYF.

The rearrangement joins TRBV3-1 to TRBJ2-2, with 11 bases fitting TRBD2. The CDR3 is 15 residues long. With 4 bases clipped from V and 5 bases from J, the junction kept 3 bases outside the gene matches. CDR1 and CDR2 from the germline V gene are LGHDT and YNNKEL (reference sequence). The CDR3 region has the DNA TGTGCCAGCAGCCGGATAGCGGGGGGGACCGGGGAGCTGTTTTTT. The encoded protein is CASSRIAGGTGELFF.

The V and J genes are TRBV6-5 and TRBJ2-1; D may be TRBD2 (5 bases). The germline V gene has CDR1 MNHEY and CDR2 SVGAGI. Trimming removed 7 bases from V and 0 bases from J, with 13 bases in between. The CDR3 extends over 15 amino acids. The CDR3 sequence is CASINSGSSYNEQFF. CDR3 nucleotides: TGTGCCAGCATTAACAGCGGCAGCTCCTACAATGAGCAGTTCTTC.